Presented here are 10 T cell receptor beta chains from one specimen sequenced in a study of T cells in Graves' hyperthyroidism and ophthalmopathy. Amplification targeted TCR beta CDR3 regions from RNA transcripts. During a first-round RT-PCR of the TCR CDR3, the HTBI primer set was used. Each CDR3 protein gets one entry after TCRdb re-called the multiplex PCR reads with MiXCR. This sample has approximately 600,000 distinct CDR3 sequences, with approximately 15% found just once. The sequenced sample consisted of blood. Every receptor here comes from a woman younger than 30 with Graves' ophthalmopathy.

This clonotype occurred a few times. A junction boundary mismatches the germline segment, possibly from a read error. The gene calls are TRBV7-2 and TRBJ2-5, with 11 bases aligning to TRBD2. Germline CDR1 and CDR2: SGHTA and FQGNSA. The CDR3 runs 15 residues. This CDR3 is CASSLTSGRLQTRYF. CDR3 nucleotides: TGTGCCAGCAGCTTAACTAGCGGGAGATTGCAGACCCGGTACTTC.

This clonotype has a count of ten or more. V is TRBV18 and J is TRBJ2-7; D remains unclear. The germline gives CDR1 KGHSH, CDR2 LQKENI. V dropped 0 bases and J dropped 3 bases, with 6 bases sitting between them. This CDR3 comprises 13 residues. The CDR3 sequence: CASSPPGHYEQYF. CDR3 sequence (DNA): TGTGCCAGCTCACCACCGGGCCACTACGAGCAGTACTTC.

This clonotype was seen repeatedly, ten times or more. The genes are TRBV20-1 and TRBJ2-7; TRBD1 matches 7 bases. This CDR3 region has 18 residues. Germline V gene lookup returns CDR1 DFQATT and CDR2 SNEGSKA (reference sequence). V was clipped by 3 bases and J by 2 bases; unmatched bases: 19. CDR3 sequence: CSARAGTAKGVVPYEQYF. CDR3 coding DNA: TGCAGTGCTAGGGCCGGGACAGCGAAAGGAGTAGTACCCTACGAGCAGTACTTC.

V gene TRBV12-3 or TRBV12-4 combines with J gene TRBJ2-1, with TRBD1 matching over 10 bases. The J segment lost 8 bases and the V segment lost 6 bases, leaving 10 bases of the junction unmatched. This CDR3 has 15 amino acids. The CDR3 reads CASRPGTGAGYEQFF. The CDR3 nucleotides are TGTGCCAGCAGGCCCGGGACAGGGGCTGGTTATGAGCAGTTCTTC.

The table lists this clonotype with many counts. The chain recombines TRBV28 with TRBJ1-1; D ambiguous. Trimming removed 4 bases from V and 1 base from J, with 22 bases in between. CDR3 size: 18 residues. Looked up from germline, CDR1 is MDHEN and CDR2 is SYDVKM. CDR3 amino acids: CASSWGGRGRYRNTEAFF. The CDR3, as DNA: TGTGCCAGCAGTTGGGGAGGCCGGGGAAGATATCGGAACACTGAAGCTTTCTTT.

This clonotype was observed many times. The V call is TRBV28, the J call TRBJ2-7; D remains ambiguous. Deletions cut 3 bases from V and 0 bases from J, with 9 bases between. The CDR3 length is 14 residues. The V gene's germline CDR1 is MDHEN and CDR2 SYDVKM. In DNA form, the CDR3 reads TGTGCCAGCAGTTTCGCCCGGAGCTCCTACGAGCAGTACTTC. It encodes CASSFARSSYEQYF.

The rearrangement joins TRBV24-1 to TRBJ2-1; TRBD2 matches at 15 bases. The CDR3 consists of 16 residues. Per the germline V gene, CDR1 is KGHDR and CDR2 is SFDVKD. J was trimmed by 9 bases and V by 4 bases; bases with no gene match: 6. CDR3 in DNA: TGTGCCACCAGTGACCCTGGACTAGCGGGAGGGTCTGAGCAGTTCTTC. This gives the protein CATSDPGLAGGSEQFF.

This clonotype was recorded many times. This chain connects TRBV20-1 to TRBJ2-1; TRBD2 matches 12 bases. The CDR3 runs 19 residues. Germline-derived CDR1 and CDR2 are DFQATT and SNEGSKA (reference sequence). V lost 0 bases and J lost 8; bases outside the gene matches: 17. For the CDR3, the DNA is TGCAGTGCTAGAGATGGGCAACTAGCGGGAGGCCCTAATAGGGATGAGCAGTTCTTC. This sequence encodes CSARDGQLAGGPNRDEQFF.

The chain uses TRBV20-1 and TRBJ2-5, with D possibly being TRBD2 (5 bases). CDR1 is DFQATT and CDR2 is SNEGSKA in the germline V gene (reference sequence). The CDR3 sequence is 15 residues long. The ends were cut back, 6 bases at V and 2 bases at J, with 19 bases in the middle. The CDR3: CSANDGRKRQETQYF. The CDR3 bases are TGCAGTGCGAATGACGGGCGGAAGCGGCAAGAGACCCAGTACTTC.

The chain combines TRBV5-4 with TRBJ2-3; D call uncertain. Trimming removed 4 bases at V and 1 base at J, with 10 bases between. The CDR3 is 14 residues long. Germline V gene sequence: CDR1 SGHNT, CDR2 YYREEE (reference sequence). CDR3 amino acids: CASSSVSGTDTQYF. CDR3 sequence (DNA): TGTGCCAGCAGCAGCGTGTCTGGCACAGATACGCAGTATTTT.